The T cell receptor beta chain under discussion was sequenced for a study of CD8 T cells in ankylosing spondylitis. Points on this clonotype: Its antigen is currently unknown. Relative to the germline gene, one junction end is altered; a read error may explain this.

The germline CDR1 and CDR2 sequences are MDHEN and SYDVKM. This CDR3 comprises 14 residues. For TCR beta, libraries came from quantitative 5'-RACE with molecular barcodes. TCRdb reprocessed the 5' RACE reads with MiXCR, giving one entry per CDR3 protein. The table lists around 210,000 distinct CDR3 sequences, less than 9.5% of them singletons. Notes on the study in general: Ankylosing spondylitis blood seemed to carry a telltale TCR beta motif made of eight highly homologous variants.

The sequenced sample was blood, either unsorted or a sorted T cell fraction (not recorded which). The receptor's source is a female donor with ankylosing spondylitis or in good health (not recorded which). This sequence joins TRBV28 and TRBJ2-3; no clear D gene. CDR3 protein: CASSLVGRTDTHYF. CDR3 nucleotide sequence: TGTGCCAGCAGTTTAGTGGGCCGCACAGATACGCACTATTTT.